Detailed here is one T cell receptor (beta chain). Its specificity is not known. V lost 3 bases and J lost 8, with 15 bases in between. The CDR3 contains 14 residues. Germline V gene data show CDR1 as SGHRS and CDR2 as YFSETQ. The data were obtained in a study of memory CD4+ T cells and cytomegalovirus serostatus. For the study at large: Donors were healthy Belgian adults, under ten CMV seropositive and around 24 seronegative. Findings and caveats of the study: CD4+ memory repertoires contained about 40% of the roughly 160 reported CMV TCRbeta sequences.

Single viable CD3+CD4+CD8-CD45RO+ cells were sorted as the memory CD4+ T cells. Serostatus was set by detecting CMV pp150, pp28, p38, p52 IgG. Assay: immunoSEQ multiplex PCR; the TCRdb copy retains only in-frame clones and omits some. The data hold around 88,000 clones, with about four fifths observed a single time. The chain employs TRBV5-1 and TRBJ1-3; weak D call: TRBD1 (5 bases). The TCR comes from an adult in good health and CMV-seropositive. Sequenced: memory CD4+ T cells from blood. The CDR3 reads CASSSGTEVDTIYF. Here the CDR3 DNA reads TGCGCCAGCAGCTCCGGGACGGAGGTAGACACCATATATTTT.